This TCR beta chain was identified in a study of CXCR3-negative and CXCR3-positive naive CD8 T cells. As for the study in general: For each library, about 1.5 +/- 0.3 million TRB reads were obtained, 130 million to 150 million in total.

Findings and limits, study-wide: Memory CD8+ T cell repertoires were far less diverse than both naive subsets.

This CDR3 region has 12 residues. The germline CDR1 and CDR2 sequences are SQVTM and ANQGSEA. Note on this clonotype: Its target is not known.

Within the CD8+ T cell compartment, naive cells were CD45RO-CCR7+CD27+CD95-. Each TRB cDNA library was prepared by 5' RACE (with UMI labels). After re-calling the 5' RACE reads, TCRdb lists one entry per CDR3 protein, DNA absent. This repertoire comprises approximately 70,000 distinct CDR3 sequences; its ten largest clones make up over 1.3%. The clonotype comes from a human donor in good health. Some clones in this sample may be carry-over from other donors' samples. Material: naive CXCR3- CD8+ T cells from blood. Noted subset: CD45RO-CCR7+CD27+CD95- naive CD8+ T cells lacking CXCR3 (TNR3-). The chain employs TRBV29-1 and TRBJ2-1. CDR3 residues: CSVEFLVDEQFF.